These 5 T cell receptor beta chains share one sample of origin, sequenced in a study of OX40 agonist ivuxolimab in advanced cancers. The data were produced by immunoSEQ multiplex PCR, yet TCRdb's version contains in-frame clones alone and is incomplete. The sample records about 80,000 clones, approximately 84% being singletons. The material sequenced was CD4+ or CD8+ T cells sorted from blood, taken in a trial of the OX40 agonist ivuxolimab. These receptors all stem from an adult with an advanced solid tumor such as melanoma, head and neck, liver or kidney cancer.

The chain recombines TRBV5-1 with TRBJ2-1, with 9 bases aligning to TRBD2. Germline CDR1 and CDR2: SGHRS and YFSETQ. J lost 4 bases, V lost 2 bases, and 7 bases had no gene match. The CDR3 is made up of 16 amino acids. CDR3 sequence: CASSLFSSGMYNEQFF. For the CDR3, the DNA is TGCGCCAGCAGCTTATTCTCTAGCGGGATGTACAATGAGCAGTTCTTC.

V is TRBV11-2 and J is TRBJ2-1; no firm D call. The CDR3 is 13 amino acids. The germline gives CDR1 SGHAT, CDR2 FQNNGV. V lost 1 base and J lost 6, with 7 bases in between. This CDR3 is CASSLGRPNEQFF. CDR3 nucleotides: TGTGCCAGCAGCTTAGGTCGGCCCAATGAGCAGTTCTTC. The full variable domain, with the rest looked up from reference TRBV11-2 and TRBJ2-1, is EAGVAQSPRYKIIEKRQSVAFWCNPISGHATLYWYQQILGQGPKLLIQFQNNGVVDDSQLPKDRFSAERLKGVDSTLKIQPAKLEDSAVYLCASSLGRPNEQFFGPGTRLTVL.

The rearrangement uses TRBV7-9 and TRBJ1-6, with unresolved D. From germline, CDR1 is SEHNR and CDR2 FQNEAQ (reference sequence). This CDR3 has 16 residues. V shed 0 bases and J shed 8 bases, with 14 bases lying between them. The CDR3 loop reads CASSLAAQALDSPLHF. For the CDR3, the DNA is TGTGCCAGCAGCTTAGCGGCCCAGGCTTTGGATTCACCCCTCCACTTT.

This clone was counted at least ten times. The gene calls are TRBV30 and TRBJ1-4; the match to TRBD1 covers 7 bases. Germline values: CDR1 GTSNPN, CDR2 SVGIG (reference sequence). The trim removed 2 bases at V and 6 bases at J, leaving 9 bases unmatched. The CDR3 sequence is 15 residues long. The DNA of the CDR3 is TGTGCCTGGAGTTTGGAAGACAGGGTGGATGAAAAACTGTTTTTT. This translates into CAWSLEDRVDEKLFF. Full variable domain (outside the CDR3, taken from reference TRBV30 and TRBJ1-4): SQTIHQWPATLVQPVGSPLSLECTVEGTSNPNLYWYRQAAGRGLQLLFYSVGIGQISSEVPQNLSASRPQDRQFILSSKKLLLSDSGFYLCAWSLEDRVDEKLFFGSGTQLSVL.

V and J are TRBV5-6 and TRBJ2-3; a possible D gene is TRBD2 (6 bases). The CDR3 covers 14 residues. The germline gives CDR1 SGHDT, CDR2 YYEEEE. V dropped 4 bases and J dropped 9 bases, with 18 bases sitting between them. CDR3 nucleotides: TGTGCCAGCAGCCCCCAGGACTACCTAATCACGCAGTATTTT. It yields the protein CASSPQDYLITQYF.